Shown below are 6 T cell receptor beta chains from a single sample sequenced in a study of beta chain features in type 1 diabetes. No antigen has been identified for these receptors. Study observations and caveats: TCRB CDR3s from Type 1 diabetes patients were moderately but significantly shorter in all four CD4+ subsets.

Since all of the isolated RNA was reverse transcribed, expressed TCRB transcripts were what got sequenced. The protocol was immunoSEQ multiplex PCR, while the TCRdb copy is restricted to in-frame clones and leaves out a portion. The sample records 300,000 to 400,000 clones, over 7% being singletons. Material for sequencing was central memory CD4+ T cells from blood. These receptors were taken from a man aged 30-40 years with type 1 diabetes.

DNA for the CDR3: TGTGCCAGCAGTCGACTTACCCCCGGAAGGGATACGCAGTATTTT. As protein: CASSRLTPGRDTQYF. The V call is TRBV7-2, the J call TRBJ2-3; D ambiguous. The CDR3 consists of 15 residues. Looked up from germline, CDR1 is SGHTA and CDR2 is FQGNSA. V was clipped by 6 bases and J by 6 bases, with 19 bases between them.

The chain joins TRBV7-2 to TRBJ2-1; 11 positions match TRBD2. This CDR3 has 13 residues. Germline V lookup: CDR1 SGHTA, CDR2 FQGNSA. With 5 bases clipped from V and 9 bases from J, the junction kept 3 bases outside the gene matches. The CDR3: CASSRLAGGEQFF. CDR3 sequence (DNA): TGTGCCAGCAGCCGTCTAGCGGGGGGTGAGCAGTTCTTC. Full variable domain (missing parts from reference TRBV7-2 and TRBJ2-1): GAGVSQSPSNKVTEKGKDVELRCDPISGHTALYWYRQSLGQGLEFLIYFQGNSAPDKSGLPSDRFSAERTGGSVSTLTIQRTQQEDSAVYLCASSRLAGGEQFFGPGTRLTVL.

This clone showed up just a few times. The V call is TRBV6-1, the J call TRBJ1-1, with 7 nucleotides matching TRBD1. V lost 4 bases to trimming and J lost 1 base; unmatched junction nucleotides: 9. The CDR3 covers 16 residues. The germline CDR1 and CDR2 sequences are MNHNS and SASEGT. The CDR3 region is CASSATGRTQNTEAFF. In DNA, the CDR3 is TGTGCCAGCAGTGCGACAGGGCGTACTCAGAACACTGAAGCTTTCTTT.

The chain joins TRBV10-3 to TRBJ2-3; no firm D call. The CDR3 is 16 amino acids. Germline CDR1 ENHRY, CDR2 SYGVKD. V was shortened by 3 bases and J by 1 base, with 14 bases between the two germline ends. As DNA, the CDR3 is TGTGCCATCAGTGAACCACCAGACCGCCGCACAGATACGCAGTATTTT. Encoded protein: CAISEPPDRRTDTQYF.

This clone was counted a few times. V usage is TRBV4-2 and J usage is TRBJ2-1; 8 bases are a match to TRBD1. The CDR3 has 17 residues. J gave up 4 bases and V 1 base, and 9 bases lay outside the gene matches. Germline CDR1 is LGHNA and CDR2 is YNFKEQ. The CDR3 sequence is CASSQAAGTGSYNEQFF. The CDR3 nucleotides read TGTGCCAGCAGCCAAGCCGCCGGGACAGGTTCTTACAATGAGCAGTTCTTC.

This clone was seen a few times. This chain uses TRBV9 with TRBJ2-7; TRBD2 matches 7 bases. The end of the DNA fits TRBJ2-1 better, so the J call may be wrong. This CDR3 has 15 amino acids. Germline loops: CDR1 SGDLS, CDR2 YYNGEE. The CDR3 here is CASSAGLGLNNEQFF. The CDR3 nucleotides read TGTGCCAGCAGCGCCGGACTAGGCCTCAACAATGAGCAGTTCTTC.